The TCR beta chain under discussion was sequenced for a study of T cells in Graves' hyperthyroidism and ophthalmopathy. As for the study in general: Sampling of peripheral blood happened at initial diagnosis, prior to any treatment.

Amplification yielded TCR beta CDR3 regions, with RNA transcripts as the source. HTBI primers were used for first-round RT-PCR of the TCR CDR3. TCRdb analysed the multiplex PCR reads with MiXCR anew, one entry per CDR3 protein. The table includes approximately 870,000 distinct CDR3 sequences, over 35% detected once. To note about this clonotype: At one of its ends the junction is not consistent with the germline gene, which may arise from a read error.

There are 13 residues in the CDR3. Germline CDR1 is SGHVS and CDR2 is FQNEAQ. Specimen: blood. The V call is TRBV7-8, the J call TRBJ1-4; D not resolved. This sequence originates from a man younger than 30 with Graves' hyperthyroidism. The CDR3 spells CASSHRFNEELFF. CDR3 coding DNA: TGTGCCAGCAGCCACAGATTTAATGAAGAACTGTTTTTT. Based on the CDR3 plus reference TRBV7-8 and TRBJ1-4, the full variable domain is GAGVSQSPRYKVAKRGQDVALRCDPISGHVSLFWYQQALGQGPEFLTYFQNEAQLDKSGLPSDRFFAERPEGSVSTLKIQRTQQEDSAVYLCASSHRFNEELFFGSGTQLSVL.